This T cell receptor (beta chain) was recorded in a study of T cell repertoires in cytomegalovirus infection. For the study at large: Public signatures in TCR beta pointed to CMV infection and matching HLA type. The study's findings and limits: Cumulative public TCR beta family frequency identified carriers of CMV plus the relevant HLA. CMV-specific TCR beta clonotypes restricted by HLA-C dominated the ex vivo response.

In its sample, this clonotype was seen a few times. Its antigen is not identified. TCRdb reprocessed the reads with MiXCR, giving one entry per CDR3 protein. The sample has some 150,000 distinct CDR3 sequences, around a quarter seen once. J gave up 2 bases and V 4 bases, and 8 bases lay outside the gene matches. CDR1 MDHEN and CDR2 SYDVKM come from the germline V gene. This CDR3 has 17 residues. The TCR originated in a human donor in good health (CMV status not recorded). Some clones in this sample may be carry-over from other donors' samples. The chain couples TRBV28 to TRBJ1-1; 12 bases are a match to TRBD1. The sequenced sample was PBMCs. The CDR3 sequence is CASSSPGTGGRNTEAFF. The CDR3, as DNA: TGTGCCAGCAGTTCACCCGGGACAGGGGGCAGAAACACTGAAGCTTTCTTT.